Sequencing of this TCR beta chain was carried out in a study of prognosis after radiotherapy for stage I lung cancer. Study background: In this cohort, every patient with non-small cell lung cancer was regarded as medically inoperable. Tumors were squamous cell carcinoma in roughly seven patients and adenocarcinoma in about twelve.

The patient cohort was node-negative on CT and PET/CT, with no prior chemotherapy, radiotherapy or other malignancies. About 6 milliliters of peripheral blood were drawn at each of two time points. Trimming left V 1 base short and J 1 base short, with 7 bases between. CDR3 length: 13 residues. The V gene's germline CDR1 is GTSNPN and CDR2 SVGIG (reference sequence). From genomic DNA, two-round multiplex PCR was used to amplify TCR beta CDR3. First-round PCR employed TRBV- and TRBJ-specific primers for each gene. A single record per CDR3 protein comes from TCRdb applying MiXCR to the multiplex PCR reads. The profile covers around 60,000 distinct CDR3 sequences, with 26% appearing a single time and about 7.5% taken by the ten largest. This clonotype was detected ten times or more.

The chain carries TRBV30 and TRBJ1-1; D ambiguous. This material consisted of PBMCs, taken before or after stereotactic body radiation therapy (not recorded which). This sequence was found in a donor over 45 with non-small cell lung cancer. The CDR3 nucleotides are TGTGCCTGGAGTGCCATTAAGAACACTGAAGCTTTCTTT. Its translation: CAWSAIKNTEAFF.